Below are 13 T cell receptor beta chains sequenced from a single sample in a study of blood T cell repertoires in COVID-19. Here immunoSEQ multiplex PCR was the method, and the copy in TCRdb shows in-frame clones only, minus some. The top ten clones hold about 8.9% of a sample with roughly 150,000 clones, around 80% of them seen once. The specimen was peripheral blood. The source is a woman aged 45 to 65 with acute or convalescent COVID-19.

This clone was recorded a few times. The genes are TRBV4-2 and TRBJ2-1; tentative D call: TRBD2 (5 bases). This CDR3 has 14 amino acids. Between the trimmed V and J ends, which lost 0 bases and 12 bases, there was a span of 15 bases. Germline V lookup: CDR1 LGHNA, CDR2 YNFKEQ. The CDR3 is CASSQESSAGAQFF. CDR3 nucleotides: TGTGCCAGCAGCCAAGAGTCTTCTGCGGGTGCGCAGTTCTTC.

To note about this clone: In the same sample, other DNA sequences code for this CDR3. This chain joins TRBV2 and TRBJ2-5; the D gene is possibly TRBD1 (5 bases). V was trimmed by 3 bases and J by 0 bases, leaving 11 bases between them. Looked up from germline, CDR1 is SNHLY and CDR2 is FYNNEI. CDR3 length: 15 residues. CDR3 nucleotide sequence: TGTGCCAGCAGTGAGCAAGGGGTGGACCAAGAGACCCAGTACTTC. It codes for CASSEQGVDQETQYF.

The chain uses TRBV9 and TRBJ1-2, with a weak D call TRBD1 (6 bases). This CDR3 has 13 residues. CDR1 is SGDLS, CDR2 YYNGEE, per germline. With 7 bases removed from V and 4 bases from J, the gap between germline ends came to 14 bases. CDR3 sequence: CASRDRQSYGYTF. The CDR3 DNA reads TGTGCCAGCCGAGACAGGCAGAGCTATGGCTACACCTTC.

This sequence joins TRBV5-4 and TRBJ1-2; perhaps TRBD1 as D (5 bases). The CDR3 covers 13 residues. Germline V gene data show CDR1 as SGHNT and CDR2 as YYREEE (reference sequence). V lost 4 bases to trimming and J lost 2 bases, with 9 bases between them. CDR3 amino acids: CASSPDRNYGYTF. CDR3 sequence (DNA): TGTGCCAGCAGCCCCGACAGAAACTATGGCTACACCTTC.

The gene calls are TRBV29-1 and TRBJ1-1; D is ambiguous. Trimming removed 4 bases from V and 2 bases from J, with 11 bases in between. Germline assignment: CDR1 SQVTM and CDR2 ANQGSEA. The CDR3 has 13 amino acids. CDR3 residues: CSVGTAFNTEAFF. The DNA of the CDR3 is TGCAGCGTTGGTACAGCATTTAACACTGAAGCTTTCTTT.

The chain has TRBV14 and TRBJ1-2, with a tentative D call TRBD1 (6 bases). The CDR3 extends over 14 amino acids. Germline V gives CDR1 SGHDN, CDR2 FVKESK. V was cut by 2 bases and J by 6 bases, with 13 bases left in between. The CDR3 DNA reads TGTGCCAGCAGCCAAATGGTCCAGGGGAATGGCTACACCTTC. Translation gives CASSQMVQGNGYTF.

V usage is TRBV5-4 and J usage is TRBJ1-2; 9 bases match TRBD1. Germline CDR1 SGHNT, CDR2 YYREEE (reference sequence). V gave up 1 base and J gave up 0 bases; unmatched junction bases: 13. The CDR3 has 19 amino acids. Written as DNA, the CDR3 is TGTGCCAGCAGCTTGAAGGGGTTGACAGGGGGGCCCGCTAACTATGGCTACACCTTC. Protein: CASSLKGLTGGPANYGYTF.

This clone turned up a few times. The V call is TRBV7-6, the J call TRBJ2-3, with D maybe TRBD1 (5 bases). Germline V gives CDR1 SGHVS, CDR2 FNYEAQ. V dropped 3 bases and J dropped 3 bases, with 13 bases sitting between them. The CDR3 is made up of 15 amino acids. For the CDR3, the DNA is TGTGCCAGCAGCTTCCAGGGTTACACGACAGATACGCAGTATTTT. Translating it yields CASSFQGYTTDTQYF. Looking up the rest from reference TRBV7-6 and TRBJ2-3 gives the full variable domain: GAGVSQSPRYKVTKRGQDVALRCDPISGHVSLYWYRQALGQGPEFLTYFNYEAQQDKSGLPNDRFSAERPEGSISTLTIQRTEQRDSAMYRCASSFQGYTTDTQYFGPGTRLTVL.

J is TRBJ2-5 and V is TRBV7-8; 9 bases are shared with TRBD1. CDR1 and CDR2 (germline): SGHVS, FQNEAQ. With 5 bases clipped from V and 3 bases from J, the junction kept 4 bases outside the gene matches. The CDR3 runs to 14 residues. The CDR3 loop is CASSPGTGKETQYF. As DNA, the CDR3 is TGTGCCAGCAGCCCGGGGACAGGGAAAGAGACCCAGTACTTC.

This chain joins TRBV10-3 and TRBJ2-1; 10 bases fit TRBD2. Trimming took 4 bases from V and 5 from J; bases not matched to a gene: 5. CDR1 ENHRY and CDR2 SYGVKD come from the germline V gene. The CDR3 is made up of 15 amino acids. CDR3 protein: CAISGTGLANNEQFF. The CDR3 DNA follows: TGTGCCATCAGTGGGACGGGACTAGCGAACAATGAGCAGTTCTTC.

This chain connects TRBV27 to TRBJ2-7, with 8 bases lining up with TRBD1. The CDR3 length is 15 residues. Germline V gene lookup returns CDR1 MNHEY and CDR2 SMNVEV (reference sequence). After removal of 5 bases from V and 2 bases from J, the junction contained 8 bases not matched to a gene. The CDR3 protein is CASSGSLDRAYEQYF. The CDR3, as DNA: TGTGCCAGCAGTGGATCCCTGGACAGGGCCTACGAGCAGTACTTC.

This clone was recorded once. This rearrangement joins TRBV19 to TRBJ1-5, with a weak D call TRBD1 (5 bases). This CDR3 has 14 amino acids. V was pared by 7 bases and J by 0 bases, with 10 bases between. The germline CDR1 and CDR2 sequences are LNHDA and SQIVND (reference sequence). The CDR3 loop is CASNTGNSNQPQHF. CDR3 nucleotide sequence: TGTGCCAGTAACACAGGAAATAGCAATCAGCCCCAGCATTTT.

The CDR3 reads CASSPGQGGGTEAFF. The DNA of the CDR3 is TGTGCCAGCAGTCCCGGACAGGGTGGTGGCACTGAAGCTTTCTTT. J is TRBJ1-1 and V is TRBV28; TRBD1 matches at 8 bases. Losses at the gene ends were 5 bases for V and 4 bases for J; bases not matched to a gene: 9. This CDR3 contains 15 residues. CDR1 and CDR2 from the germline V gene are MDHEN and SYDVKM.